The clone carrying this TCR beta chain was recorded once. Its antigen is undetermined. The sample comes from a study of T cell responses to AZD1222 COVID-19 vaccine. Overall study context: Second-dose recipients at about 4 or about 12 weeks were treated as one pooled group. Findings and caveats of the study: The study reported that nearly half of spike-specific TCRs target unmutated variant regions. White British donors predominated, females outnumbered males, and clonal diversity was possibly underestimated. Every sample of the repertoires postdated the peak T cell response.

Trimming took off 10 bases at V and 4 bases at J, with 26 bases between the two ends. Looked up from germline, CDR1 is SGHVS and CDR2 is FQNEAQ. CDR3 length equals 16 residues. TCRdb's copy holds only in-frame clones and misses some; the assay was immunoSEQ multiplex PCR. The profile shows 100,000 to 150,000 clones, 88% of them singletons. Sequencing used peripheral blood, obtained on day 0 of AZD1222 vaccination. The chain combines TRBV7-8 with TRBJ2-7, with TRBD1 as a possible D gene (5 bases). This TCR came from an adult in good health. CDR3 bases: TGTGCCATTCTCGCGCAGGGTGTGGTGTCTCCATACGAGCAGTACTTC. The encoded protein is CAILAQGVVSPYEQYF.